One and the same sample provided the 27 T cell receptor beta chains below, sequenced in a study of cytomegalovirus exposure and HLA in healthy donors. The PCR ran on 60 Vbeta and 13 Jbeta primers. Measured with immunoSEQ multiplex PCR; TCRdb has only the in-frame clones, and not every one. This table has some 160,000 clones, roughly 85% appearing once. The source material was PBMCs. The receptors originated from a woman aged 40 to 50 in good health and CMV-seronegative.

A note on this clone: Within the sample, other DNA sequences also encode this same CDR3. The chain employs TRBV18 and TRBJ2-5; tentative D call: TRBD2 (6 bases). Germline lookup yields CDR1 KGHSH and CDR2 LQKENI. V was clipped by 3 bases and J by 0 bases, with 8 bases between them. CDR3 length equals 14 residues. The DNA for the CDR3 is TGTGCCAGCTCACCCGGGGGTAACCAAGAGACCCAGTACTTC. Encoded protein: CASSPGGNQETQYF.

This chain connects TRBV5-4 to TRBJ2-7; the D is unclear. Germline V gene data show CDR1 as SGHNT and CDR2 as YYREEE (reference sequence). Trimming cost V 0 bases and J 2 bases, with 9 bases left between them. This CDR3 comprises 14 residues. The CDR3 region has the DNA TGTGCCAGCAGCTTGGAACCAACACCCTACGAGCAGTACTTC. This sequence encodes CASSLEPTPYEQYF.

This clone has a handful of counts. This rearrangement joins TRBV29-1 to TRBJ1-1; tentative D call: TRBD1 (5 bases). Trimming stripped 4 bases from V and 1 base from J, with 16 bases between. The CDR3 consists of 15 residues. CDR1 is SQVTM and CDR2 is ANQGSEA in the germline V gene. CDR3 nucleotide sequence: TGCAGCGTTGTTGTTACGGGGGGGAAGAACACTGAAGCTTTCTTT. It translates to CSVVVTGGKNTEAFF.

CDR3 in DNA: TGTGCCAGCAGCCTCGTGCGGGGGGGGACCTACGAGCAGTACTTC. Its protein is CASSLVRGGTYEQYF. The rearrangement joins TRBV5-4 to TRBJ2-7; 9 nucleotides line up with TRBD2. The CDR3 contains 15 residues. In germline, CDR1 is SGHNT, CDR2 YYREEE (reference sequence). V dropped 4 bases and J dropped 2; count of bases not matched to a gene: 7.

This clone was counted a few times. The gene calls are TRBV6-5 and TRBJ2-7; 11 bases match TRBD1. The CDR3 sequence is 15 residues long. Trimming removed 0 bases from V and 5 bases from J; junction bases left unmatched: 3. In germline, CDR1 is MNHEY, CDR2 SVGAGI. CDR3 DNA sequence: TGTGCCAGCAGTTACTCCTGGACAGGGGGCAACGAGCAGTACTTC. This translates into CASSYSWTGGNEQYF.

To note about this clone: A junction boundary mismatches the germline segment, possibly from a read error. Written as DNA, the CDR3 is TGTGCTAGCAGCCATGGACTAGCGGGATCAAGCACAGATACGCAGTATTTT. This gives the protein CASSHGLAGSSTDTQYF. The rearrangement joins TRBV7-7 to TRBJ2-3, with TRBD2 matching 12 bases. The CDR3 covers 17 residues. Germline CDR1 reads SSHAT; CDR2 reads FNYEAQ (reference sequence). The whole variable domain, filled in from reference TRBV7-7 and TRBJ2-3, reads GAGVSQSPRYKVTKRGQDVTLRCDPISSHATLYWYQQALGQGPEFLTYFNYEAQPDKSGLPSDRFSAERPEGSISTLTIQRTEQRDSAMYRCASSHGLAGSSTDTQYFGPGTRLTVL.

The chain uses TRBV19 and TRBJ2-1; D is undetermined. The germline gives CDR1 LNHDA, CDR2 SQIVND (reference sequence). V lost 4 bases and J 0 bases, leaving 7 bases between the germline ends. The CDR3 consists of 14 residues. The CDR3 sequence is CASSTKSSYNEQFF. The CDR3 DNA is TGTGCCAGTAGTACCAAGAGCTCCTACAATGAGCAGTTCTTC. Supplemented by reference TRBV19 and TRBJ2-1, the full variable domain reads DGGITQSPKYLFRKEGQNVTLSCEQNLNHDAMYWYRQDPGQGLRLIYYSQIVNDFQKGDIAEGYSVSREKKESFPLTVTSAQKNPTAFYLCASSTKSSYNEQFFGPGTRLTVL.

The chain carries TRBV19 and TRBJ2-1; tentative D call: TRBD2 (7 bases). V lost 2 bases and J 5 bases, leaving 16 bases between the germline ends. The CDR3 extends over 16 amino acids. Looked up from germline, CDR1 is LNHDA and CDR2 is SQIVND (reference sequence). CDR3 residues: CASSITRGGQDNEQFF. The CDR3 region has the DNA TGTGCCAGTAGTATAACTCGCGGGGGCCAGGACAATGAGCAGTTCTTC.

The genes are TRBV30 and TRBJ2-7, with D maybe TRBD1 (6 bases). The CDR3 is made up of 13 amino acids. Germline V gene sequence: CDR1 GTSNPN, CDR2 SVGIG (reference sequence). CDR3: CASSQGHSYEQYF. The CDR3 bases are TGTGCTTCATCCCAGGGGCACTCCTACGAGCAGTACTTC.

V usage is TRBV6-1 and J usage is TRBJ1-3; D uncertain. From germline, CDR1 is MNHNS and CDR2 SASEGT. This CDR3 is 17 amino acids long. Trimming shortened V by 0 bases and J by 1 base, and 13 bases separated the two germline ends. The CDR3 sequence: CASSEAVVTSSGNTIYF. CDR3 sequence (DNA): TGTGCCAGCAGTGAAGCAGTCGTAACTTCATCTGGAAACACCATATATTTT.

The chain is built from TRBV19 and TRBJ2-7, with D maybe TRBD2 (6 bases). The CDR3 length is 16 residues. Germline V gene sequence: CDR1 LNHDA, CDR2 SQIVND (reference sequence). Trimming took off 5 bases at V and 4 bases at J, with 21 bases between the two ends. This CDR3 reads CASSVPTGTGTYEQYF. For the CDR3, the DNA is TGTGCCAGTAGTGTTCCTACCGGGACTGGCACTTACGAGCAGTACTTC.

J is TRBJ2-5 and V is TRBV25-1, with 7 bases aligning to TRBD1. The ends lost 3 bases at V and 5 bases at J; junction bases unmatched: 0. The germline gives CDR1 MGHDK, CDR2 SYGVNS. The CDR3 contains 12 residues. CDR3 nucleotide sequence: TGTGCCAGCAGTGACAGGGGGGAGACCCAGTACTTC. This codes for CASSDRGETQYF.

This clone has a handful of counts. CDR3 nucleotides: TGTGCCTCCGAGGCATTTTTTAACACTGAAGCTTTCTTT. Amino acid sequence: CASEAFFNTEAFF. The rearrangement joins TRBV30 to TRBJ1-1; the D is unclear. Trimming pared 7 bases from V and 2 bases from J, leaving 14 bases between. The CDR3 runs 13 residues. Germline CDR1 and CDR2: GTSNPN and SVGIG (reference sequence).

The chain carries TRBV7-3 and TRBJ2-3; D uncertain. The CDR3 loop spans 13 amino acids. Between the trimmed V and J ends, which lost 5 bases and 0 bases, there was a span of 6 bases. Germline lookup yields CDR1 SGHTA and CDR2 FQGTGA. CDR3: CASSPVSTDTQYF. CDR3 coding DNA: TGTGCCAGCAGCCCCGTAAGCACAGATACGCAGTATTTT.

The chain employs TRBV7-9 and TRBJ1-6, with 7 bases fitting TRBD1. V lost 5 bases, J lost 7 bases, and 5 bases stayed unmatched. In germline, CDR1 is SEHNR, CDR2 FQNEAQ (reference sequence). This CDR3 spans 14 amino acids. The CDR3 sequence: CASSVGTENSPLHF. The CDR3 DNA sequence: TGTGCCAGCAGCGTAGGGACAGAAAATTCACCCCTCCACTTT. The whole variable domain, remainder taken from reference TRBV7-9 and TRBJ1-6, is DTGVSQNPRHKITKRGQNVTFRCDPISEHNRLYWYRQTLGQGPEFLTYFQNEAQLEKSRLLSDRFSAERPKGSFSTLEIQRTEQGDSAMYLCASSVGTENSPLHFGNGTRLTVT.

V is TRBV18 and J is TRBJ1-6, with unresolved D. Germline CDR1 reads KGHSH; CDR2 reads LQKENI. This CDR3 is built from 14 residues. V was shortened by 3 bases and J by 7 bases, with 10 bases between the two germline ends. The DNA for the CDR3 is TGTGCCAGCTCACCGGGTGGCGGGAATTCACCCCTCCACTTT. As protein: CASSPGGGNSPLHF. Variable domain in full (rest from reference TRBV18 and TRBJ1-6): NAGVMQNPRHLVRRRGQEARLRCSPMKGHSHVYWYRQLPEEGLKFMVYLQKENIIDESGMPKERFSAEFPKEGPSILRIQQVVRGDSAAYFCASSPGGGNSPLHFGNGTRLTVT.

This clone was detected only a few times. The chain combines TRBV2 with TRBJ1-2; D ambiguous. From germline, CDR1 is SNHLY and CDR2 FYNNEI. The CDR3 is 11 residues long. V lost 8 bases to trimming and J lost 7 bases, with 11 bases between them. The CDR3 nucleotides read TGTGCCAGCCGAGGGAGCCTTGGCTACACCTTC. It encodes CASRGSLGYTF.

This chain links TRBV5-1 with TRBJ2-5, with 10 bases fitting TRBD2. V gave up 1 base and J gave up 5 bases; unmatched junction bases: 14. Germline-derived CDR1 and CDR2 are SGHRS and YFSETQ. CDR3 length: 18 residues. CDR3 nucleotide sequence: TGCGCCAGCAGCTTGAGGCTAGCGGGAGCTGGCCAGAAGGAGACCCAGTACTTC. The encoded protein is CASSLRLAGAGQKETQYF.

The rearrangement uses TRBV11-2 and TRBJ2-7; 10 nucleotides agree with TRBD2. The CDR3 is 18 residues long. The V segment lost 5 bases and the J segment 0 bases; nucleotides outside the gene matches: 13. CDR1 SGHAT and CDR2 FQNNGV come from the germline V gene. Written as DNA, the CDR3 is TGTGCCAGCAGCCGGGGACTAGCGCGAGACTTAACCTCCTACGAGCAGTACTTC. Translated: CASSRGLARDLTSYEQYF.

The chain carries TRBV2 and TRBJ2-3; D is ambiguous. Germline assignment: CDR1 SNHLY and CDR2 FYNNEI. CDR3 length: 14 residues. V dropped 3 bases and J dropped 1 base, with 8 bases sitting between them. The CDR3 sequence: CASSDTRGTDTQYF. The CDR3 nucleotides read TGTGCCAGCAGTGACACCCGAGGCACAGATACGCAGTATTTT.

The gene calls are TRBV30 and TRBJ2-3; tentatively, D is TRBD2 (6 bases). CDR1 is GTSNPN, CDR2 SVGIG, per germline (reference sequence). V was pared by 4 bases and J by 2 bases, with 16 bases between. The CDR3 has 15 amino acids. DNA for the CDR3: TGTGCCTGGATTTGGGCGGGAAGAGACACAGATACGCAGTATTTT. Translated: CAWIWAGRDTDTQYF. Supplemented by reference TRBV30 and TRBJ2-3, the full variable domain reads SQTIHQWPATLVQPVGSPLSLECTVEGTSNPNLYWYRQAAGRGLQLLFYSVGIGQISSEVPQNLSASRPQDRQFILSSKKLLLSDSGFYLCAWIWAGRDTDTQYFGPGTRLTVL.

The chain recombines TRBV15 with TRBJ1-1, with 10 bases matching TRBD1. The V gene's germline CDR1 is LNHNV and CDR2 YYDKDF (reference sequence). The CDR3 contains 15 residues. Losses at the gene ends were 2 bases for V and 7 bases for J; bases not matched to a gene: 7. For the CDR3, the DNA is TGTGCCACCAGCAGACAAGGGGACAGGGGCAGTGAAGCTTTCTTT. Its protein product is CATSRQGDRGSEAFF.

The J gene is TRBJ2-5, the V gene TRBV27; 10 positions agree with TRBD2. This CDR3 region has 16 residues. J was trimmed by 5 bases and V by 3 bases; bases with no gene match: 9. Germline loops: CDR1 MNHEY, CDR2 SMNVEV (reference sequence). CDR3 sequence reads: CASSLVAGGRAETQYF. In DNA form, the CDR3 reads TGTGCCAGCAGTTTGGTAGCGGGGGGACGAGCGGAGACCCAGTACTTC.

The chain joins TRBV5-1 to TRBJ2-2; no definite D call. There are 15 residues in the CDR3. V shed 4 bases and J shed 5 bases, with 15 bases lying between them. Germline-derived CDR1 and CDR2 are SGHRS and YFSETQ. This CDR3 is CASSTTLDLTGELFF. As DNA, the CDR3 is TGCGCCAGCAGCACAACCCTCGACTTGACCGGGGAGCTGTTTTTT.

V usage is TRBV19 and J usage is TRBJ1-2, with D unresolved. V lost 7 bases to trimming and J lost 3 bases, with 12 bases between them. Looked up from germline, CDR1 is LNHDA and CDR2 is SQIVND (reference sequence). CDR3 size: 13 residues. The CDR3 region is CASTEVGYYGYTF. The CDR3, as DNA: TGTGCCAGTACGGAGGTGGGATACTATGGCTACACCTTC.

In its sample, this clone was seen once. J is TRBJ2-7 and V is TRBV5-4; 9 nucleotides align to TRBD1. The length of the CDR3 is 14 residues. V was clipped by 0 bases and J by 4 bases; unmatched bases: 2. Looked up from germline, CDR1 is SGHNT and CDR2 is YYREEE (reference sequence). The CDR3 DNA reads as TGTGCCAGCAGCTTGGACAGGGGGCATTACGAGCAGTACTTC. It encodes CASSLDRGHYEQYF.

This chain links TRBV4-3 with TRBJ1-6; D unclear. The ends were cut back, 0 bases at V and 0 bases at J, with 9 bases in the middle. The CDR3 extends over 17 amino acids. The germline gives CDR1 LGHNA, CDR2 YSLEER. Written as DNA, the CDR3 is TGCGCCAGCAGCCAAGACCCTCCGAGCTCCTATAATTCACCCCTCCACTTT. Protein: CASSQDPPSSYNSPLHF.